These 16 T cell receptor beta chains were sequenced from one sample in a study of control samples from healthy donors and cancer patients. Repertoires were generated with immunoSEQ multiplex PCR, while TCRdb's copy carries only in-frame clones and drops some. The table records 70,000 or so clones, 75% to 90% of them present only once. Sequenced: blood. All receptors come from a man in his fifties in good health.

The chain employs TRBV7-2 and TRBJ2-7, with D hard to call. The V and J ends lost 5 bases and 0 bases respectively, with 11 bases between them. Germline V lookup: CDR1 SGHTA, CDR2 FQGNSA. This CDR3 has 14 amino acids. The CDR3 loop reads CASSLQAGSYEQYF. DNA of the CDR3: TGTGCCAGCAGCCTTCAGGCTGGCTCCTACGAGCAGTACTTC.

V usage is TRBV2 and J usage is TRBJ1-2, with TRBD1 identical over 11 bases. The length of the CDR3 is 13 residues. Germline values: CDR1 SNHLY, CDR2 FYNNEI. The J segment lost 8 bases and the V segment lost 5 bases, leaving 4 bases of the junction unmatched. CDR3 sequence (DNA): TGTGCCAGCAGTACGGACAGGGGGCAGGGCTACACCTTC. It encodes CASSTDRGQGYTF.

The chain couples TRBV19 to TRBJ2-7; the D is unclear. V was pared by 0 bases and J by 4 bases, with 13 bases between. This CDR3 is built from 15 residues. The germline gives CDR1 LNHDA, CDR2 SQIVND (reference sequence). The CDR3 sequence: CASSIDIPVDYEQYF. As DNA, the CDR3 is TGTGCCAGTAGTATAGATATCCCAGTAGATTACGAGCAGTACTTC.

In this sample, this clone turned up a few times. This rearrangement joins TRBV20-1 to TRBJ2-1; D possibly corresponds to TRBD2 (6 bases). Germline CDR1 DFQATT, CDR2 SNEGSKA (reference sequence). Deletions cut 3 bases from V and 9 bases from J, with 9 bases between. This CDR3 contains 11 residues. As DNA, the CDR3 is TGCAGTGCTAGCCAGGAGGGTGAGCAGTTCTTC. Amino acid sequence: CSASQEGEQFF.

This clone appeared once. The rearrangement joins TRBV20-1 to TRBJ2-1; D is perhaps TRBD1 or TRBD2 (5 bases each). The CDR3 sequence is 11 residues long. Germline CDR1 and CDR2: DFQATT and SNEGSKA (reference sequence). In DNA form, the CDR3 reads TGCAGCATAGGGGAGATCCATGAGCAGTTCTTC. Translating it yields CSIGEIHEQFF.

This rearrangement joins TRBV2 to TRBJ2-2; 9 nucleotides match TRBD2. The CDR3 sequence is 14 residues long. The trim removed 6 bases at V and 5 bases at J, leaving 4 bases unmatched. CDR1 and CDR2 from the germline V gene are SNHLY and FYNNEI. The CDR3 nucleotides are TGTGCCAGCAGGGGGACTAGCCGTACCGGGGAGCTGTTTTTT. It codes for CASRGTSRTGELFF.

Here the CDR3 reads CASSLGLRTEQNTEAFF. In nucleotides, the CDR3 is TGTGCCAGCAGCTTAGGACTAAGGACAGAGCAGAACACTGAAGCTTTCTTT. The chain uses TRBV7-9 and TRBJ1-1, with D maybe TRBD1 (6 bases). The CDR3 spans 17 residues. V was trimmed by 1 base and J by 1 base, leaving 16 bases between them. Germline CDR1 is SEHNR and CDR2 is FQNEAQ (reference sequence). The full variable domain, in which reference TRBV7-9 and TRBJ1-1 provide the parts outside the CDR3, is DTGVSQNPRHKITKRGQNVTFRCDPISEHNRLYWYRQTLGQGPEFLTYFQNEAQLEKSRLLSDRFSAERPKGSFSTLEIQRTEQGDSAMYLCASSLGLRTEQNTEAFFGQGTRLTVV.

This rearrangement joins TRBV28 to TRBJ1-2; D not resolved. CDR1 is MDHEN and CDR2 is SYDVKM in the germline V gene. V shed 1 base and J shed 6 bases, with 15 bases lying between them. This CDR3 region has 15 residues. CDR3 residues: CASSLSLGRKNGYTF. Written as DNA, the CDR3 is TGTGCCAGCAGTTTATCCCTCGGGAGAAAGAATGGCTACACCTTC.

The CDR3 DNA reads as TGTGCCTGGAGCCTAGGGACTAGCGGGAGCAGAGAGCAGTACTTC. Its translation is CAWSLGTSGSREQYF. The chain uses TRBV30 and TRBJ2-7; 14 nucleotides align to TRBD2. The CDR3 consists of 15 residues. V trimming: 3 bases; J trimming: 7 bases; junction bases outside the gene matches: 8. Germline lookup yields CDR1 GTSNPN and CDR2 SVGIG (reference sequence).

The rearrangement links TRBV9 to TRBJ2-6; D gene ambiguous. This CDR3 region has 15 residues. The germline V gene encodes CDR1 SGDLS and CDR2 YYNGEE. The V end was cut by 1 base, the J end by 0 bases, with 5 bases between. CDR3 sequence reads: CASSVRSSGANVLTF. CDR3 nucleotide sequence: TGTGCCAGCAGCGTACGAAGCTCTGGGGCCAACGTCCTGACTTTC.

CDR3 region: CASSSLGSRELGYTF. In DNA form, the CDR3 reads TGTGCCAGCAGCTCCCTTGGGAGCAGGGAACTTGGCTACACCTTC. The J gene is TRBJ1-2, the V gene TRBV7-9; possible D gene TRBD1, 5 bases. The CDR3 extends over 15 amino acids. Germline-derived CDR1 and CDR2 are SEHNR and FQNEAQ (reference sequence). Trimming removed 4 bases at V and 7 bases at J, with 19 bases between.

This chain uses TRBV4-3 with TRBJ2-2; D gene ambiguous. Per the germline V gene, CDR1 is LGHNA and CDR2 is YSLEER. Between the trimmed V and J ends, which lost 2 bases and 2 bases, there was a span of 15 bases. This CDR3 spans 17 amino acids. CDR3 in amino acids: CASSQPMRSTNTGELFF. The CDR3 bases are TGCGCCAGCAGCCAACCCATGAGGAGTACTAACACCGGGGAGCTGTTTTTT.

This rearrangement joins TRBV5-4 to TRBJ2-6, with a tentative D call TRBD2 (7 bases). Germline CDR1 SGHNT, CDR2 YYREEE (reference sequence). V gave up 4 bases and J gave up 5 bases, with 19 bases separating them. The CDR3 extends over 17 amino acids. Here the CDR3 DNA reads TGTGCCAGCAGCACTACTGTGGGGGGGGCATGGGCCAACGTCCTGACTTTC. Protein sequence: CASSTTVGGAWANVLTF.

V is TRBV21-1 and J is TRBJ2-6; the table's TRBD1 call for D was not verified on the DNA. TRBV21-1 is flagged as a pseudogene. This CDR3 contains 19 residues. The CDR3 region is CASSKDHRSTGNWANVLTF. Here the CDR3 DNA reads TGTGCCAGCAGCAAAGATCACAGGTCCACAGGCAACTGGGCCAACGTCCTGACTTTC.

The chain has TRBV24-1 and TRBJ2-1, with D maybe TRBD1 (6 bases). Germline-derived CDR1 and CDR2 are KGHDR and SFDVKD. The V and J ends lost 3 bases and 5 bases respectively, with 16 bases between them. The CDR3 is made up of 16 amino acids. The CDR3, as DNA: TGTGCCACCAGTGATCCAACGTGGGACACTAACAATGAGCAGTTCTTC. Translated, it gives CATSDPTWDTNNEQFF.

The rearrangement links TRBV19 to TRBJ1-4; 9 positions match TRBD1. The CDR3 sequence is 13 residues long. V shed 7 bases and J 8 bases; nucleotides not matched to a gene: 5. Germline-derived CDR1 and CDR2 are LNHDA and SQIVND (reference sequence). CDR3 protein: CASKDRGYEKLFF. The CDR3 region has the DNA TGTGCCAGTAAGGACAGGGGTTACGAAAAACTGTTTTTT.